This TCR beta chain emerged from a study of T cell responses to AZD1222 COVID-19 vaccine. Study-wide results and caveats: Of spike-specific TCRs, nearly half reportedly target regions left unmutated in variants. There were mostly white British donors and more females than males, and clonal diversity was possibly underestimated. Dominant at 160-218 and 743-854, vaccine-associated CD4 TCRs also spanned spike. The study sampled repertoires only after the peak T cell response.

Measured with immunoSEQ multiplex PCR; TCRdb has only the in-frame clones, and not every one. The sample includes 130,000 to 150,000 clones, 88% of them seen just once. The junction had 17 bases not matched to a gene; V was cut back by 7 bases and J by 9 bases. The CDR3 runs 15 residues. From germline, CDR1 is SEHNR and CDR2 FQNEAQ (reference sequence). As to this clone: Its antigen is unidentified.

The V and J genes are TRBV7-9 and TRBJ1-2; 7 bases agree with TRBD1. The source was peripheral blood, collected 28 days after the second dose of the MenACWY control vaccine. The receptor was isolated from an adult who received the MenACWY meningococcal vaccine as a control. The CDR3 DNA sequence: TGTGCCAGCACCGCTAAGACAGGGCCTATATTTCGCTACACCTTC. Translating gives CASTAKTGPIFRYTF.